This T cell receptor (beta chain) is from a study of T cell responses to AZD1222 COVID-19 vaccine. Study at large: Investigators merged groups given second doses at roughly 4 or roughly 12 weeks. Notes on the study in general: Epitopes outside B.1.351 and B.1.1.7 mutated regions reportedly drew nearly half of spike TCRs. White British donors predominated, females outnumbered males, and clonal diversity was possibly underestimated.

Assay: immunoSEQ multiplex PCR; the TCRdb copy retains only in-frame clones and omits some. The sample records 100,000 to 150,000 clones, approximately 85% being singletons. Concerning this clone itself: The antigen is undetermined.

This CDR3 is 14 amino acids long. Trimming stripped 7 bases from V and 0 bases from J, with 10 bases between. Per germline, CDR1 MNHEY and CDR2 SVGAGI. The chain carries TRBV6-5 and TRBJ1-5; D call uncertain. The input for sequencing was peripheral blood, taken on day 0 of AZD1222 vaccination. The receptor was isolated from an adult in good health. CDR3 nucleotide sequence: TGTGCCAGCACAACAAGGGATAGCAATCAGCCCCAGCATTTT. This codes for CASTTRDSNQPQHF.